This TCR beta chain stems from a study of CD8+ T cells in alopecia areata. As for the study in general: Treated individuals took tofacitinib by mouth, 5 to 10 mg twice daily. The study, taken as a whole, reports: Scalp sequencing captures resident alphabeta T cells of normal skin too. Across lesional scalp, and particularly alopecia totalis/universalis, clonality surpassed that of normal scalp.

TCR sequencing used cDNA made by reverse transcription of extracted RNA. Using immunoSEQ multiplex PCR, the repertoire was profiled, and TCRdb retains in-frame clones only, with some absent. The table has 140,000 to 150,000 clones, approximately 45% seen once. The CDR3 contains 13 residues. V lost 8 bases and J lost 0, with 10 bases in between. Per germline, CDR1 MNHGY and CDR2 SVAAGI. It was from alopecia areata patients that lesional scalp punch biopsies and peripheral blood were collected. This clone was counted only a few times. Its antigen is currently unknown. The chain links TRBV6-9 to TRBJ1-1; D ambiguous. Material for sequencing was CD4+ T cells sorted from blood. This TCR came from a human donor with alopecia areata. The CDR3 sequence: CASVGRLNTEAFF. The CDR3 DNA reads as TGTGCCAGCGTAGGGCGGCTGAACACTGAAGCTTTCTTT.